The following is a T cell receptor beta chain sequence with its context. Clones were read by immunoSEQ multiplex PCR, and TCRdb kept only the in-frame ones, dropping some. The repertoire holds tens of thousands of clones, around nine tenths seen once, with roughly 20% in the top ten. This entry is derived from a study of T cells in localized non-small cell lung cancer. CDR1 and CDR2 (germline): SEHNR, FQNEAQ (reference sequence). The germline V and J ends were trimmed by 1 base and 7 bases, with 8 bases remaining between them. The CDR3 totals 14 residues. The source was peripheral blood, collected before any cancer treatment. The clonotype originates from a woman aged 35-70 years with stage I squamous cell lung carcinoma. This chain connects TRBV7-9 to TRBJ1-6; a possible D gene is TRBD1 (6 bases). The CDR3 region is CASSLEDSNSPLHF. The CDR3 DNA follows: TGTGCCAGCAGCTTAGAGGACAGCAATTCACCCCTCCACTTT.